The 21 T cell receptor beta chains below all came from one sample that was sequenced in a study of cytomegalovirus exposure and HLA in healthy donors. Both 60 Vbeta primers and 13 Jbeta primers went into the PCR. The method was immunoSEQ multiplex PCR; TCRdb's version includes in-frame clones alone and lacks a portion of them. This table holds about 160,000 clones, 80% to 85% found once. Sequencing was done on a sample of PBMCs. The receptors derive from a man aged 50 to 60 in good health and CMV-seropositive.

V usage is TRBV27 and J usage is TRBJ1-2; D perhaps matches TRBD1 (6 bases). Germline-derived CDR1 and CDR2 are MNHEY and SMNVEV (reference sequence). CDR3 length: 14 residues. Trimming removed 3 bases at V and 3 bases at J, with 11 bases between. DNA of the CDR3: TGTGCCAGCAGTTTGACAGGAACCCACTATGGCTACACCTTC. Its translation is CASSLTGTHYGYTF.

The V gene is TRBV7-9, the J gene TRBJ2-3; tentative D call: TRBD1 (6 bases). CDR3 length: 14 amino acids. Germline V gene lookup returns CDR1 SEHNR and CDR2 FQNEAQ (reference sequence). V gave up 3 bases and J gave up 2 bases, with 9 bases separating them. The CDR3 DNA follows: TGTGCCAGCAGCTTCGACAGGTTCACAGATACGCAGTATTTT. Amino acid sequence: CASSFDRFTDTQYF.

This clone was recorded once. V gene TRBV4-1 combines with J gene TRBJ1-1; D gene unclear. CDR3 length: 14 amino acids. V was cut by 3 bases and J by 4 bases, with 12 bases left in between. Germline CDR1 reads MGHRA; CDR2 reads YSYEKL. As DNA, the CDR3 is TGCGCCAGCAGCCATACACCCCGGGGCACTGAAGCTTTCTTT. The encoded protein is CASSHTPRGTEAFF.

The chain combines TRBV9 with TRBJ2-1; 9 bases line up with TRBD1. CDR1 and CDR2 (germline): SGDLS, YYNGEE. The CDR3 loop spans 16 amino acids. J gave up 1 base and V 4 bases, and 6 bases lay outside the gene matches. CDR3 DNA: TGTGCCAGCAGCTCAAACAGGGGGCAGTCCTACAATGAGCAGTTCTTC. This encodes CASSSNRGQSYNEQFF.

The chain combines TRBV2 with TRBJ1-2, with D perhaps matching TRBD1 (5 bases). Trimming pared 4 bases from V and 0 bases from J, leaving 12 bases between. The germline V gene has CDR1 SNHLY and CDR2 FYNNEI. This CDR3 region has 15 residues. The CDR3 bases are TGTGCCAGCAGTGCAAGGCTGGACACTAACTATGGCTACACCTTC. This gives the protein CASSARLDTNYGYTF.

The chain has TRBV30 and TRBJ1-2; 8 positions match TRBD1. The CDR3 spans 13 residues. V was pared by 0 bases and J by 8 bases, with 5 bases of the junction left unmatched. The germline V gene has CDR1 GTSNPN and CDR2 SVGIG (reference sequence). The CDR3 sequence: CAWSVTRDRGYTF. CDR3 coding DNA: TGTGCCTGGAGTGTTACCCGGGACAGGGGCTACACCTTC.

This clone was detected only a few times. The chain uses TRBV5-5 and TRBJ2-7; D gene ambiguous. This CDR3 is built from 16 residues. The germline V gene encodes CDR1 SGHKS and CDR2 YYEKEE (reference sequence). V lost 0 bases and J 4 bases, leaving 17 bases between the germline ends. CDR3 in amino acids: CASSLAVLAGVYEQYF. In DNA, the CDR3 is TGTGCCAGCAGCTTGGCCGTATTAGCCGGAGTTTACGAGCAGTACTTC. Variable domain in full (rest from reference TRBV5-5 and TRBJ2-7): DAGVTQSPTHLIKTRGQQVTLRCSPISGHKSVSWYQQVLGQGPQFIFQYYEKEERGRGNFPDRFSARQFPNYSSELNVNALLLGDSALYLCASSLAVLAGVYEQYFGPGTRLTVT.

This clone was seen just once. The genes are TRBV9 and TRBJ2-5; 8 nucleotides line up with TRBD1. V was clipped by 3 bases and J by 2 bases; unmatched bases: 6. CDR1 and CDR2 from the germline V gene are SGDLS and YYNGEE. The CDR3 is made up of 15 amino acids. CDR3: CASSEAGGSQETQYF. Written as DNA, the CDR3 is TGTGCCAGCAGCGAGGCAGGGGGCTCACAAGAGACCCAGTACTTC.

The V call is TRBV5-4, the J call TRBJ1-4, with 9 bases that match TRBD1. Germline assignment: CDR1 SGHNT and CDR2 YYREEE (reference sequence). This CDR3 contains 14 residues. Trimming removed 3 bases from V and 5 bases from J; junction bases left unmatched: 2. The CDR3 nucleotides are TGTGCCAGCAGCTCGACAGGGGGGAATGAAAAACTGTTTTTT. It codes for CASSSTGGNEKLFF.

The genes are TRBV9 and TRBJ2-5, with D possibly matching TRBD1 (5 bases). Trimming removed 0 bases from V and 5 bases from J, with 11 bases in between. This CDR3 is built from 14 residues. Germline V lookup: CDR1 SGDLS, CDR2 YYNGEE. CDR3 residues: CASSVAWGRETQYF. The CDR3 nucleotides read TGTGCCAGCAGCGTAGCCTGGGGCAGGGAGACCCAGTACTTC.

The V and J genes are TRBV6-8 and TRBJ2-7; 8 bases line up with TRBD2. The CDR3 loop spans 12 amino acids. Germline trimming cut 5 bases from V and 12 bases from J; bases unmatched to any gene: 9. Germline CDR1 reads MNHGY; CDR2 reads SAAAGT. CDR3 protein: CASSRSAGGPYF. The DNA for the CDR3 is TGTGCCAGCAGTCGATCGGCGGGGGGCCCGTACTTC.

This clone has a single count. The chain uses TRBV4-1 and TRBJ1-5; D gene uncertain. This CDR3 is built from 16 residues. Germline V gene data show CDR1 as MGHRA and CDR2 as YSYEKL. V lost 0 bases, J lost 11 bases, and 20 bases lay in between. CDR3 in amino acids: CASSQDGKTPGRSQHF. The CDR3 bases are TGCGCCAGCAGCCAAGATGGTAAGACGCCGGGTAGGTCCCAGCATTTT.

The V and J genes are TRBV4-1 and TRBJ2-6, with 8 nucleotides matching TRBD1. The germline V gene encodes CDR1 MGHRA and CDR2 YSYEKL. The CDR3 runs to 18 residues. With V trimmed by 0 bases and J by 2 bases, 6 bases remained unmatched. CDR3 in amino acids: CASSQESGGSTGANVLTF. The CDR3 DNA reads TGCGCCAGCAGCCAAGAGTCAGGGGGCTCTACTGGGGCCAACGTCCTGACTTTC.

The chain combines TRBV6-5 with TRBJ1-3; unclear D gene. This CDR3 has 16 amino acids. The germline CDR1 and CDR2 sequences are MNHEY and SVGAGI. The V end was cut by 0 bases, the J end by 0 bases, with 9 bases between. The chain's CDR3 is CASSYSSYYSGNTIYF. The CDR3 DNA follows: TGTGCCAGCAGTTACTCTTCGTACTACTCTGGAAACACCATATATTTT.

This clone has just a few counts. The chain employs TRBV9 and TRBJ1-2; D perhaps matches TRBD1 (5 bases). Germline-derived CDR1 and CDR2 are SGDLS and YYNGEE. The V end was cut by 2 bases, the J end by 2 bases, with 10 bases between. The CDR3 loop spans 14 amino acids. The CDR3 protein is CASSVQGANYGYTF. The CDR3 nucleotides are TGTGCCAGCAGCGTCCAGGGTGCGAACTATGGCTACACCTTC.

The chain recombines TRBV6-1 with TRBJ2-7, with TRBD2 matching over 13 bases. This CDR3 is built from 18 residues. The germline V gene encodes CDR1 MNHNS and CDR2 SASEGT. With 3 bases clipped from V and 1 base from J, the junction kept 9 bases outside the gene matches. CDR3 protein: CASSDLLAGGPGSYEQYF. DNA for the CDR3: TGTGCCAGCAGTGACTTACTAGCGGGAGGGCCGGGTTCCTACGAGCAGTACTTC.

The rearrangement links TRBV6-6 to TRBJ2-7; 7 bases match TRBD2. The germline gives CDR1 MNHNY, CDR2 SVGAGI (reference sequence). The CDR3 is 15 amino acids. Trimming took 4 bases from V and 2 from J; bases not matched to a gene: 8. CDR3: CASSSRLADAYEQYF. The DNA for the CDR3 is TGTGCCAGCAGTTCCCGACTAGCCGACGCCTACGAGCAGTACTTC.

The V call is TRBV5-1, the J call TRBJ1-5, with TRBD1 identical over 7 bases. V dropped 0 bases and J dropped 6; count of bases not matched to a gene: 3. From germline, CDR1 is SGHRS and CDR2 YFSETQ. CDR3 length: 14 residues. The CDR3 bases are TGCGCCAGCAGCTTGGGGGCAGGGGGTCAGCCCCAGCATTTT. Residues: CASSLGAGGQPQHF.

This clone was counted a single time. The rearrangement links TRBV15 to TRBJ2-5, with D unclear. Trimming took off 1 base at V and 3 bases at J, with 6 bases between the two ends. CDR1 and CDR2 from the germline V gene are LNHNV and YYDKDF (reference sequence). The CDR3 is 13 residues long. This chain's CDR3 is CATSRGLEETQYF. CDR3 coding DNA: TGTGCCACCAGCAGAGGTCTTGAAGAGACCCAGTACTTC.

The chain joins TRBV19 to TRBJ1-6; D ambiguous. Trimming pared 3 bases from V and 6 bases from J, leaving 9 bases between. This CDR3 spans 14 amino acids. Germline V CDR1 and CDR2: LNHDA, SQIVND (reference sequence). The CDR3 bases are TGTGCCAGTAGTATTGGCAGTATTAATTCACCCCTCCACTTT. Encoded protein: CASSIGSINSPLHF.

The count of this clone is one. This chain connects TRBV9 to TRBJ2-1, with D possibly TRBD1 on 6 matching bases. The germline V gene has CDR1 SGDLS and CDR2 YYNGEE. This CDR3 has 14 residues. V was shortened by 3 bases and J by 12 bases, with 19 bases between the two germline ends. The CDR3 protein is CASSESMTGTSQFF. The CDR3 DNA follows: TGTGCCAGCAGCGAATCCATGACAGGTACCTCGCAGTTCTTC.